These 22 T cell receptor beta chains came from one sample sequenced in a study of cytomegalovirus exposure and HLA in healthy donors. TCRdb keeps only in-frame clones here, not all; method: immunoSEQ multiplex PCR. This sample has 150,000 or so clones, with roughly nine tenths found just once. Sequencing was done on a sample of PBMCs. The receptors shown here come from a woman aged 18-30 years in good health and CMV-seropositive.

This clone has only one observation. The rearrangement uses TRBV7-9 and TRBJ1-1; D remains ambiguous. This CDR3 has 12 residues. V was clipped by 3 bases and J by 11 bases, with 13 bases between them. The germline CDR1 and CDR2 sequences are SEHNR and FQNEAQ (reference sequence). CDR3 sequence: CASSFTLVEAFF. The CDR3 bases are TGTGCCAGCAGCTTCACACTAGTCGAGGCTTTCTTT.

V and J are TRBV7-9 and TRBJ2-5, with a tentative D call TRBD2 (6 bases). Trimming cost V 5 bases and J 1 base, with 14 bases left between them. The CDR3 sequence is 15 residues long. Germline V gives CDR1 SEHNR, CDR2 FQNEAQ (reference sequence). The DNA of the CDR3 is TGTGCCAGCAGCCCCACGCGGGGCTCCCAAGAGACCCAGTACTTC. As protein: CASSPTRGSQETQYF.

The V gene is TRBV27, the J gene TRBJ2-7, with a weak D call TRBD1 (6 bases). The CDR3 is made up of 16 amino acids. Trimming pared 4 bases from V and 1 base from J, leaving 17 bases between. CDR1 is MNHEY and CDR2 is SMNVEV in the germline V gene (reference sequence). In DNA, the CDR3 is TGTGCCAGCAGTTCACAGACAGGTTACCTTTCCTACGAGCAGTACTTC. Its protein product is CASSSQTGYLSYEQYF.

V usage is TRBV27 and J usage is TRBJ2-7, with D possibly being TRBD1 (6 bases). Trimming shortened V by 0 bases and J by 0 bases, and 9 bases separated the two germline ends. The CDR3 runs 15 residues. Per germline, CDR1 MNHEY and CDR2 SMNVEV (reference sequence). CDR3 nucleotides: TGTGCCAGCAGTTTATCCACAGGGTACTCCTACGAGCAGTACTTC. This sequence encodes CASSLSTGYSYEQYF.

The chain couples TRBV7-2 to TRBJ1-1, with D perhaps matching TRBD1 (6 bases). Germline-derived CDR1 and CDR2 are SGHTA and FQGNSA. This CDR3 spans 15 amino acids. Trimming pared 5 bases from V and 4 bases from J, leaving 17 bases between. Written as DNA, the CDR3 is TGTGCCAGCAGCCCATCGGGCCAGGGGAGCACTGAAGCTTTCTTT. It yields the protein CASSPSGQGSTEAFF.

The chain's CDR3 is CASSLSSSYNSPLHF. For the CDR3, the DNA is TGTGCCAGCAGTTTATCTAGCTCCTATAATTCACCCCTCCACTTT. The rearrangement uses TRBV27 and TRBJ1-6; unclear D gene. V was clipped by 0 bases and J by 0 bases, with 3 bases between them. Germline values: CDR1 MNHEY, CDR2 SMNVEV (reference sequence). The CDR3 runs 15 residues.

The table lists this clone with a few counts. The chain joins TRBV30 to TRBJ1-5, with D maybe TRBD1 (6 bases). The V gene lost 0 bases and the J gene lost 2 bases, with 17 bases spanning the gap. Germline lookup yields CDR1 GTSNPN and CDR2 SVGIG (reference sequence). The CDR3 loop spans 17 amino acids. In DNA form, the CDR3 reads TGTGCCTGGAGTGTTGATCAGGGGCCAGGGGGCAATCAGCCCCAGCATTTT. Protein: CAWSVDQGPGGNQPQHF.

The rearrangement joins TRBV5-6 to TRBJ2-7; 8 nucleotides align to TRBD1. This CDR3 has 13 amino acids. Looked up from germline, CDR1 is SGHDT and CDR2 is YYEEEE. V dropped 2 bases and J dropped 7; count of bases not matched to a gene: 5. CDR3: CASSFQGAREQYF. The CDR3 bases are TGTGCCAGCAGCTTTCAGGGGGCAAGGGAGCAGTACTTC. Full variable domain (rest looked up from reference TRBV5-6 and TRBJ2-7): DAGVTQSPTHLIKTRGQQVTLRCSPKSGHDTVSWYQQALGQGPQFIFQYYEEEERQRGNFPDRFSGHQFPNYSSELNVNALLLGDSALYLCASSFQGAREQYFGPGTRLTVT.

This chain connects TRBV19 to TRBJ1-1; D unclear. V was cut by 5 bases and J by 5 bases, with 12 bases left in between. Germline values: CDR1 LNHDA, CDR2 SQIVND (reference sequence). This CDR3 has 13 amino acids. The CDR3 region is CASSASGITEAFF. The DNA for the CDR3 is TGTGCCAGTAGTGCCTCGGGGATTACTGAAGCTTTCTTT.

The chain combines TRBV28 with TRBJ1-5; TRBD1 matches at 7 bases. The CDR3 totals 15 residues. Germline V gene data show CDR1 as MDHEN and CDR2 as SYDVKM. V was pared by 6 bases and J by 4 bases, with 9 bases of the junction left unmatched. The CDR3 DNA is TGTGCCAGCAGCGGAGGGGGCGCAGGGAATCAGCCCCAGCATTTT. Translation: CASSGGGAGNQPQHF.

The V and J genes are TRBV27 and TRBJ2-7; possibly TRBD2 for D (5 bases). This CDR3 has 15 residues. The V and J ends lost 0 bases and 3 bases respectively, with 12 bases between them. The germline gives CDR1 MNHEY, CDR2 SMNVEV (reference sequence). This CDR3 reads CASSLSQLELYEQYF. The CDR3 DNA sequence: TGTGCCAGCAGTTTATCGCAACTAGAGCTCTACGAGCAGTACTTC.

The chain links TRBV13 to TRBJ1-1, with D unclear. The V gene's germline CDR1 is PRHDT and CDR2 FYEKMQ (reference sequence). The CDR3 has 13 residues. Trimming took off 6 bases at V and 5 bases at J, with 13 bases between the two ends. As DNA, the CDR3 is TGTGCCAGCAGGAGTTTGGTGTCGACTGAAGCTTTCTTT. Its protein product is CASRSLVSTEAFF. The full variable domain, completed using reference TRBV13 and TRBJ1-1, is AAGVIQSPRHLIKEKRETATLKCYPIPRHDTVYWYQQGPGQDPQFLISFYEKMQSDKGSIPDRFSAQQFSDYHSELNMSSLELGDSALYFCASRSLVSTEAFFGQGTRLTVV.

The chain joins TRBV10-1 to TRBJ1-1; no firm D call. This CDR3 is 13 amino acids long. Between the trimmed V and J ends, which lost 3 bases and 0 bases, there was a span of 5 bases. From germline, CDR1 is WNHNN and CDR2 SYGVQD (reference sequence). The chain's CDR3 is CASSDRLNTEAFF. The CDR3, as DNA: TGCGCCAGCAGTGACCGTCTGAACACTGAAGCTTTCTTT.

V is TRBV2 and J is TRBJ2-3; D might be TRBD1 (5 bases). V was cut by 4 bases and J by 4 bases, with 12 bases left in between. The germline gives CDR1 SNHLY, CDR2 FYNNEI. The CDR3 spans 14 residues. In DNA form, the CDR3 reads TGTGCCAGCAGTGGAATTAGGGGCCCAGATACGCAGTATTTT. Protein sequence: CASSGIRGPDTQYF.

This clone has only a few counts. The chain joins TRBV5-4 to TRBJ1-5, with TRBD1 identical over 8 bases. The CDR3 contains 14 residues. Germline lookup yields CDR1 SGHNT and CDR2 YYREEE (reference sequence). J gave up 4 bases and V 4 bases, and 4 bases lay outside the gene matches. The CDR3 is CASSADRENQPQHF. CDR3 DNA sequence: TGTGCCAGCAGCGCGGACAGGGAGAATCAGCCCCAGCATTTT.

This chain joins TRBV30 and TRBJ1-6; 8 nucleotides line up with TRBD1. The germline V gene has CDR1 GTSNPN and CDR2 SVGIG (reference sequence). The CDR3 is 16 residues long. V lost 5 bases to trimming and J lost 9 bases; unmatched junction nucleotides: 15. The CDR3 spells CAWGQLGLQGVSPLHF. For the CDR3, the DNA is TGTGCCTGGGGGCAACTAGGCTTACAGGGGGTTTCACCCCTCCACTTT.

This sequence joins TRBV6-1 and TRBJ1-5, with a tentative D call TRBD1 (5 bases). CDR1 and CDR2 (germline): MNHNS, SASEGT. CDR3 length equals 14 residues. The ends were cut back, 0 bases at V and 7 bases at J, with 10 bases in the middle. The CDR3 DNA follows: TGTGCCAGCAGTGAAGCTGGTTGGGGCCAGCCCCAGCATTTT. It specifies CASSEAGWGQPQHF.

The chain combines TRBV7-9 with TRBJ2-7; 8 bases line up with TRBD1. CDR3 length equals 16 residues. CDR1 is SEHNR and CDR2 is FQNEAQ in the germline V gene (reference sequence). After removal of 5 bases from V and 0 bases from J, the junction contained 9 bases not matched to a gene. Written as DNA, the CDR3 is TGTGCCAGCAGCAAAAGGACAGGGCAAAACTCCTACGAGCAGTACTTC. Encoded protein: CASSKRTGQNSYEQYF.

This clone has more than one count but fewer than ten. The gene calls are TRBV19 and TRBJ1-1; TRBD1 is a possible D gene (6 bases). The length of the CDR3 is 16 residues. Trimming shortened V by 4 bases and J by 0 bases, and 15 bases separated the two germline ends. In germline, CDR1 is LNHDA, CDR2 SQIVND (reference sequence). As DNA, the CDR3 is TGTGCCAGTAGTACCTTGACAGGTTCCTTGAACACTGAAGCTTTCTTT. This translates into CASSTLTGSLNTEAFF.

DNA for the CDR3: TGTGCCAGCAGCCCGGGACACCTCCTTTTAAGGGGGCAGTTCTTC. Encoded protein: CASSPGHLLLRGQFF. The gene calls are TRBV7-9 and TRBJ2-1; weak D call: TRBD1 (6 bases). V dropped 5 bases and J dropped 12 bases, with 23 bases sitting between them. CDR1 and CDR2 (germline): SEHNR, FQNEAQ (reference sequence). This CDR3 has 15 residues.

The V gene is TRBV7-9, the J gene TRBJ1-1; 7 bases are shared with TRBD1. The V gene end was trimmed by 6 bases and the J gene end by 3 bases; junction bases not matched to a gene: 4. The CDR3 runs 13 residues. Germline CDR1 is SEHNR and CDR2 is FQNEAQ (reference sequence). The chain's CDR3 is CASSRQGYTEAFF. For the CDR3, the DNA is TGTGCCAGCAGTCGACAGGGATACACTGAAGCTTTCTTT.

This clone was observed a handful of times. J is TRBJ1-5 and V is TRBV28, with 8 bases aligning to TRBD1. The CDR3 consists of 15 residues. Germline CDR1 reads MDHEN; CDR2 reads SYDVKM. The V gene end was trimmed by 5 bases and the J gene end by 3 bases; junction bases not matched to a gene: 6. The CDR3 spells CASSPRGRNNQPQHF. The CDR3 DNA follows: TGTGCCAGCAGTCCCAGGGGGCGGAACAATCAGCCCCAGCATTTT.